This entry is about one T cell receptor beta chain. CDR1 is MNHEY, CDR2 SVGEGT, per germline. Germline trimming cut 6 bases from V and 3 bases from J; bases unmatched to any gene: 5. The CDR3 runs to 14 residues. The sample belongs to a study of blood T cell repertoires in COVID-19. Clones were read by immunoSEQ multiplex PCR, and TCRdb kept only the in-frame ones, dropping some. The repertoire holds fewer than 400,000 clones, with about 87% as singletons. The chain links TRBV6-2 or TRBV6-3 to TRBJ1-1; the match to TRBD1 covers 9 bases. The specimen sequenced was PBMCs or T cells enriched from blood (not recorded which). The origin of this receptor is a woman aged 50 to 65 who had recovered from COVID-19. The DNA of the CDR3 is TGTGCCAGCAGCCCTAACAGGGGGCACACTGAAGCTTTCTTT. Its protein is CASSPNRGHTEAFF.